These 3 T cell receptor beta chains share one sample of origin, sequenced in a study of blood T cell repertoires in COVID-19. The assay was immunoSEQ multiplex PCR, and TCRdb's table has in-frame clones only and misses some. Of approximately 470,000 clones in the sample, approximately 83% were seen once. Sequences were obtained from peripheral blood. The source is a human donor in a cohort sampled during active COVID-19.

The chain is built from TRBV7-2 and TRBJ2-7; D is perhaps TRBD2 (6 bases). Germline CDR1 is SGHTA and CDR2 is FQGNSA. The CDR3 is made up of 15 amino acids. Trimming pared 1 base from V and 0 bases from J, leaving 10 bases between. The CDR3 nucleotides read TGTGCCAGCAGCTTAGGGGCTAGCGACTCCTACGAGCAGTACTTC. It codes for CASSLGASDSYEQYF.

As DNA, the CDR3 is TGCGCCAGCAGCCAAGGTCCAGGAAGAGATACGCAGTATTTT. Protein sequence: CASSQGPGRDTQYF. The V call is TRBV4-3, the J call TRBJ2-3; no clear D gene. The V end lost 1 base, the J end lost 5 bases, and 10 bases lay between the germline ends. There are 14 residues in the CDR3. Germline V gene lookup returns CDR1 LGHNA and CDR2 YSLEER.

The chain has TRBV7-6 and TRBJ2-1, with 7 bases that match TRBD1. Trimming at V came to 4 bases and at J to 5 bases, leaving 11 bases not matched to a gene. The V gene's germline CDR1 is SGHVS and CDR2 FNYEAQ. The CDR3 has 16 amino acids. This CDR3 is CASSSYIRDSNNEQFF. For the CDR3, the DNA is TGTGCCAGCAGCTCATATATCCGGGACAGTAACAATGAGCAGTTCTTC.